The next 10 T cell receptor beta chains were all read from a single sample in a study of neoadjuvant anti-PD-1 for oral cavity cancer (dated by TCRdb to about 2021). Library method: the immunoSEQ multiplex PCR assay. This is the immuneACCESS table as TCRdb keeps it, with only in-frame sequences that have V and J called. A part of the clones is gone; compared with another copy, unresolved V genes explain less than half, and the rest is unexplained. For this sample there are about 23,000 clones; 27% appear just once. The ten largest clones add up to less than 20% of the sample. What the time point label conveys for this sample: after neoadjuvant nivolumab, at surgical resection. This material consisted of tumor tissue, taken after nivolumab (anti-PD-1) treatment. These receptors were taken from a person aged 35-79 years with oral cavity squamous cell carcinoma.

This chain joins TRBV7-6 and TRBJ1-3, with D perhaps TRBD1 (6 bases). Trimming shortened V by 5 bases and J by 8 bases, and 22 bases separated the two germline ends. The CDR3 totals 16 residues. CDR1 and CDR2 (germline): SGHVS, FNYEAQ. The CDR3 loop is CASSPETGSPWDTIYF. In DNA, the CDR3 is TGTGCCAGCAGCCCCGAGACAGGTTCGCCATGGGACACCATATATTTT.

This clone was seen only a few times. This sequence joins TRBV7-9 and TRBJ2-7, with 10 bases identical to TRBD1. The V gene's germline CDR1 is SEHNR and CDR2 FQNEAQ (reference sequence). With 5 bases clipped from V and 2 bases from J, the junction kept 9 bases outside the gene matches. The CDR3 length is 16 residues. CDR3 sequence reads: CASSPRPTGGTYEQYF. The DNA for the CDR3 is TGTGCCAGCAGCCCAAGACCGACAGGGGGCACCTACGAGCAGTACTTC. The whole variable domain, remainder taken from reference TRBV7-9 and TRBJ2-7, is DTGVSQNPRHKITKRGQNVTFRCDPISEHNRLYWYRQTLGQGPEFLTYFQNEAQLEKSRLLSDRFSAERPKGSFSTLEIQRTEQGDSAMYLCASSPRPTGGTYEQYFGPGTRLTVT.

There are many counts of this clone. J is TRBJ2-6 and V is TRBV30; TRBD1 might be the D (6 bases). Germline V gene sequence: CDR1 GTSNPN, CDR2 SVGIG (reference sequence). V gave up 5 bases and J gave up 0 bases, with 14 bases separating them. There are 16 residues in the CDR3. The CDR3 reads CAWEQGPSSGANVLTF. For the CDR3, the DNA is TGTGCCTGGGAACAGGGACCAAGCTCTGGGGCCAACGTCCTGACTTTC.

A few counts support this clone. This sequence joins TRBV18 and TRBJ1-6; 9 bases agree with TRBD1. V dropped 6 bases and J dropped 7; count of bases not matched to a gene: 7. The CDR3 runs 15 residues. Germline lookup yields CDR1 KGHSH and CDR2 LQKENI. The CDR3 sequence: CASSPGTGRNSPLHF. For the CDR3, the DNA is TGTGCCAGCTCCCCGGGGACAGGGAGGAATTCACCCCTCCACTTT.

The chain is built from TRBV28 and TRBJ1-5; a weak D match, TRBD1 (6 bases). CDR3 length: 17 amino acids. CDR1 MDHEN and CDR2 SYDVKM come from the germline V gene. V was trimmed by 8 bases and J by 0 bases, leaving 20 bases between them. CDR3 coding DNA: TGTGCCAGCCGTCCTTGGACAGTCCTTAATAGCAATCAGCCCCAGCATTTT. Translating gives CASRPWTVLNSNQPQHF.

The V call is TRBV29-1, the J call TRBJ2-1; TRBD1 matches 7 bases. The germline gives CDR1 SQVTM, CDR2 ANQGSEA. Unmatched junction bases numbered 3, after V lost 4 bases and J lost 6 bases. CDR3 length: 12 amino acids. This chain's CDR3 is CSVGGQRNEQFF. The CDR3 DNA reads TGCAGCGTTGGGGGACAGCGCAATGAGCAGTTCTTC.

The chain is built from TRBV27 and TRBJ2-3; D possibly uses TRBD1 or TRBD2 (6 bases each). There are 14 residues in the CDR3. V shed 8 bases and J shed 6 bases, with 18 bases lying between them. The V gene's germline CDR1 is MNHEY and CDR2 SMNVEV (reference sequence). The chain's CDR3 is CASSGALSGDTQYF. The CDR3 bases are TGTGCCAGCTCGGGGGCCCTGTCGGGGGATACGCAGTATTTT.

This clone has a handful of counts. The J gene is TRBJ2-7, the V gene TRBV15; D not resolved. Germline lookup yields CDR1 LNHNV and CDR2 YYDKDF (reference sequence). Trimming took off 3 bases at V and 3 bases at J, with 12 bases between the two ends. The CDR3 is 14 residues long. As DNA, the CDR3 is TGTGCCACCAGCAGTCCGGCCACCAGCTACGAGCAGTACTTC. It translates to CATSSPATSYEQYF.

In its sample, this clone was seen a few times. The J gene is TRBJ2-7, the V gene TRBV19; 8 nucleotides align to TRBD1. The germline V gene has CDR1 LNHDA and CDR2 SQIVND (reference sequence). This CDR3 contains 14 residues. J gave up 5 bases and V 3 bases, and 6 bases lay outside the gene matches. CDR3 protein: CASSIGGQGHEQYF. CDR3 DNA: TGTGCCAGTAGTATCGGTGGACAGGGACACGAGCAGTACTTC.

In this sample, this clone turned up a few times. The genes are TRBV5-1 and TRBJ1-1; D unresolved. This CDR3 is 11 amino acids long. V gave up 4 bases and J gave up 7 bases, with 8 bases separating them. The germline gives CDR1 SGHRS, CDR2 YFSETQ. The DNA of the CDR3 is TGCGCCAGCAGCCAACACGATGAAGCTTTCTTT. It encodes CASSQHDEAFF.